Each of the 3 T cell receptor beta chains below was sequenced from the same sample in a study of regulatory and conventional T cells in RAG deficiency. Here immunoSEQ multiplex PCR was the method, and the copy in TCRdb shows in-frame clones only, minus some. The data contain about 8,500 clones, 75% to 85% of them seen just once; the ten biggest clones take up 34%. The sample was also reused in another study, on regulatory T cells. That work states: Primers: 52 TRBV forward and 13 TRBJ reverse.

Sequencing used CD8+ T cells sorted from blood. Source of these receptors: a human donor in good health.

This chain joins TRBV7-9 and TRBJ2-1; D remains unclear. The germline V gene encodes CDR1 SEHNR and CDR2 FQNEAQ (reference sequence). The CDR3 has 14 amino acids. V lost 3 bases to trimming and J lost 3 bases, with 9 bases between them. The CDR3 coding sequence is TGTGCCAGCAGCTTCAGACTGCACTACAATGAGCAGTTCTTC. It translates to CASSFRLHYNEQFF.

The genes are TRBV5-6 and TRBJ2-4, with D unresolved. The germline V gene has CDR1 SGHDT and CDR2 YYEEEE. The CDR3 spans 13 residues. Trimming took off 6 bases at V and 0 bases at J, with 7 bases between the two ends. In DNA form, the CDR3 reads TGTGCCAGCACCACATTAGCCAAAAACATTCAGTACTTC. This encodes CASTTLAKNIQYF.

The rearrangement joins TRBV28 to TRBJ2-4; D gene ambiguous. Trimming removed 8 bases from V and 0 bases from J, with 11 bases in between. This CDR3 is built from 14 residues. The germline V gene has CDR1 MDHEN and CDR2 SYDVKM. CDR3 residues: CASATVLAKNIQYF. As DNA, the CDR3 is TGTGCCAGCGCCACAGTCCTAGCCAAAAACATTCAGTACTTC.